These 25 T cell receptor beta chains came from one sample sequenced in a study of cytomegalovirus exposure and HLA in healthy donors. Primers: 60 Vbeta forward and 13 Jbeta reverse. Here immunoSEQ multiplex PCR was the method, and the copy in TCRdb shows in-frame clones only, minus some. This table holds 150,000 to 200,000 clones, about 80% found once. Sequences were obtained from PBMCs. The receptors here all came from a woman aged 40-49 years in good health and CMV-seronegative.

This clone was seen a single time. The chain employs TRBV29-1 and TRBJ2-1; 10 nucleotides agree with TRBD2. V lost 5 bases to trimming and J lost 8 bases; unmatched junction nucleotides: 9. Germline V gene sequence: CDR1 SQVTM, CDR2 ANQGSEA. The length of the CDR3 is 14 residues. In nucleotides, the CDR3 is TGCAGCGTTTTAGTCCTAGCGGGAGTCTATGAGCAGTTCTTC. Its translation: CSVLVLAGVYEQFF.

This chain uses TRBV29-1 with TRBJ2-1; TRBD2 matches 11 bases. This CDR3 spans 15 amino acids. The trim removed 4 bases at V and 10 bases at J, leaving 12 bases unmatched. CDR1 is SQVTM, CDR2 ANQGSEA, per germline. CDR3 DNA: TGCAGCGTTGCTATGCTTAGCGGGAGGGCCTGGGAGCAGTTCTTC. It is translated as CSVAMLSGRAWEQFF.

This chain joins TRBV30 and TRBJ2-3; 7 nucleotides line up with TRBD1. Germline V gene data show CDR1 as GTSNPN and CDR2 as SVGIG (reference sequence). V lost 8 bases to trimming and J lost 4 bases; unmatched junction nucleotides: 18. This CDR3 contains 16 residues. In nucleotides, the CDR3 is TGTGCCCTTATACACCGGGACAGAGGTTCGGCAGATACGCAGTATTTT. Translated: CALIHRDRGSADTQYF.

This chain connects TRBV29-1 to TRBJ2-7; 7 bases match TRBD1. CDR1 is SQVTM, CDR2 ANQGSEA, per germline. V was pared by 3 bases and J by 5 bases, with 10 bases of the junction left unmatched. CDR3 length: 14 residues. CDR3: CSVEDRQGVNEQYF. Written as DNA, the CDR3 is TGCAGCGTTGAGGACCGACAGGGAGTGAACGAGCAGTACTTC.

This chain links TRBV6-6 with TRBJ1-2; D gene uncertain. Trimming took off 7 bases at V and 0 bases at J, with 9 bases between the two ends. The CDR3 consists of 13 residues. The V gene's germline CDR1 is MNHNY and CDR2 SVGAGI (reference sequence). As DNA, the CDR3 is TGTGCCAGCAACTCCAGGTCTAACTATGGCTACACCTTC. Protein: CASNSRSNYGYTF.

The rearrangement joins TRBV9 to TRBJ2-7, with TRBD2 identical over 7 bases. The V and J ends lost 4 bases and 7 bases, in that order; junction bases with no gene match: 11. This CDR3 has 14 amino acids. From germline, CDR1 is SGDLS and CDR2 YYNGEE. The DNA for the CDR3 is TGTGCCAGCAGCCCCGGGACTACCCTTCCGGAGCAGTACTTC. It specifies CASSPGTTLPEQYF.

This chain links TRBV28 with TRBJ1-4; tentative D call: TRBD1 (5 bases). The CDR3 has 12 amino acids. The ends were cut back, 6 bases at V and 5 bases at J, with 7 bases in the middle. Germline loops: CDR1 MDHEN, CDR2 SYDVKM. The CDR3 sequence is CASSRANEKLFF. Written as DNA, the CDR3 is TGTGCCAGCAGCAGGGCAAATGAAAAACTGTTTTTT.

The rearrangement joins TRBV2 to TRBJ2-1; D gene uncertain. Germline CDR1 reads SNHLY; CDR2 reads FYNNEI. This CDR3 is built from 13 residues. Trimming stripped 5 bases from V and 4 bases from J, with 9 bases between. CDR3 region: CASSPELYNEQFF. The CDR3 coding sequence is TGTGCCAGCAGTCCGGAGCTGTACAATGAGCAGTTCTTC.

The V and J genes are TRBV7-9 and TRBJ2-1, with TRBD1 identical over 9 bases. The CDR3 spans 15 residues. Germline values: CDR1 SEHNR, CDR2 FQNEAQ (reference sequence). Trimming removed 4 bases from V and 7 bases from J; junction bases left unmatched: 8. The CDR3 here is CASSSPGTGKNEQFF. The CDR3 DNA reads as TGTGCCAGCAGCTCGCCTGGGACAGGGAAAAATGAGCAGTTCTTC.

The V call is TRBV7-2, the J call TRBJ1-2; D possibly corresponds to TRBD1 (6 bases). Looked up from germline, CDR1 is SGHTA and CDR2 is FQGNSA. V lost 6 bases to trimming and J lost 3 bases, with 17 bases between them. CDR3 length: 15 residues. CDR3 DNA: TGTGCCAGCAGTTCCCTACAGGGACGGGACTATGGCTACACCTTC. Its protein is CASSSLQGRDYGYTF.

This chain connects TRBV6-5 to TRBJ2-7; 8 bases line up with TRBD2. The V and J ends lost 4 bases and 4 bases, in that order; junction bases with no gene match: 12. CDR3 length: 16 amino acids. Germline V CDR1 and CDR2: MNHEY, SVGAGI. In DNA form, the CDR3 reads TGTGCCAGCAGTTCCTTGGCGGCGGGAGGACAGTACGAGCAGTACTTC. It specifies CASSSLAAGGQYEQYF.

The rearrangement links TRBV19 to TRBJ1-5; D unresolved. Per the germline V gene, CDR1 is LNHDA and CDR2 is SQIVND (reference sequence). With 0 bases removed from V and 2 bases from J, the gap between germline ends came to 8 bases. CDR3 length: 15 residues. The CDR3: CASSIEGRGNQPQHF. Here the CDR3 DNA reads TGTGCCAGTAGTATAGAAGGGCGGGGCAATCAGCCCCAGCATTTT.

V and J are TRBV5-1 and TRBJ2-2; 7 bases agree with TRBD1. The CDR3 extends over 13 amino acids. The V gene's germline CDR1 is SGHRS and CDR2 YFSETQ. With 3 bases clipped from V and 6 bases from J, the junction kept 2 bases outside the gene matches. The CDR3 coding sequence is TGCGCCAGCAGCTCCACAGGGGCCGGGGAGCTGTTTTTT. Its translation is CASSSTGAGELFF. The full variable domain, rest sourced from reference TRBV5-1 and TRBJ2-2, is KAGVTQTPRYLIKTRGQQVTLSCSPISGHRSVSWYQQTPGQGLQFLFEYFSETQRNKGNFPGRFSGRQFSNSRSEMNVSTLELGDSALYLCASSSTGAGELFFGEGSRLTVL.

The rearrangement links TRBV6-1 to TRBJ2-4, with 8 bases identical to TRBD1. Germline V gene lookup returns CDR1 MNHNS and CDR2 SASEGT. V gave up 4 bases and J gave up 1 base; unmatched junction bases: 3. The CDR3 runs to 15 residues. CDR3 DNA sequence: TGTGCCAGCAGTGTACAGGGGGAGGCCAAAAACATTCAGTACTTC. It specifies CASSVQGEAKNIQYF.

CDR3 sequence reads: CSAPKDTQYF. In DNA, the CDR3 is TGCAGTGCTCCCAAAGATACGCAGTATTTT. The rearrangement joins TRBV20-1 to TRBJ2-3; D is undetermined. The germline V and J ends were trimmed by 5 bases and 5 bases, with 5 bases remaining between them. This CDR3 comprises 10 residues. Germline CDR1 DFQATT, CDR2 SNEGSKA (reference sequence).

The chain recombines TRBV19 with TRBJ1-1; D gene unclear. The CDR3 contains 14 residues. V gave up 2 bases and J gave up 0 bases, with 7 bases separating them. Germline CDR1 reads LNHDA; CDR2 reads SQIVND (reference sequence). The CDR3 reads CASSIMSVNTEAFF. The CDR3 bases are TGTGCCAGTAGTATAATGTCGGTGAACACTGAAGCTTTCTTT.

V and J are TRBV7-8 and TRBJ1-1; unclear D gene. This CDR3 comprises 14 residues. Germline assignment: CDR1 SGHVS and CDR2 FQNEAQ. V dropped 2 bases and J dropped 0 bases, with 7 bases sitting between them. CDR3 residues: CASSLSIVNTEAFF. Written as DNA, the CDR3 is TGTGCCAGCAGCTTATCGATAGTGAACACTGAAGCTTTCTTT.

The CDR3 nucleotides read TGTGCCAGCAGTCTTACTAGCGGATTCTACGAGCAGTACTTC. It is translated as CASSLTSGFYEQYF. This chain joins TRBV28 and TRBJ2-7; 8 bases are shared with TRBD2. Germline CDR1 and CDR2: MDHEN and SYDVKM. The J segment lost 3 bases and the V segment lost 5 bases, leaving 6 bases of the junction unmatched. The length of the CDR3 is 14 residues.

The J gene is TRBJ1-3, the V gene TRBV28, with TRBD1 matching over 8 bases. The CDR3 is made up of 14 amino acids. Trimming at V came to 7 bases and at J to 4 bases, leaving 6 bases not matched to a gene. The germline CDR1 and CDR2 sequences are MDHEN and SYDVKM. CDR3 nucleotides: TGTGCCAGCATCCAGGGGGCGCGAGGAAACACCATATATTTT. This encodes CASIQGARGNTIYF. Using reference TRBV28 and TRBJ1-3 for the parts outside the CDR3, the full variable domain is DVKVTQSSRYLVKRTGEKVFLECVQDMDHENMFWYRQDPGLGLRLIYFSYDVKMKEKGDIPEGYSVSREKKERFSLILESASTNQTSMYLCASIQGARGNTIYFGEGSWLTVV.

The genes are TRBV28 and TRBJ2-1, with TRBD2 matching 9 bases. With V trimmed by 6 bases and J by 5 bases, 8 bases remained unmatched. The CDR3 totals 15 residues. Per germline, CDR1 MDHEN and CDR2 SYDVKM. The DNA of the CDR3 is TGTGCCAGCAGCTCGCTCGGCGGGAGGGACAATGAGCAGTTCTTC. Its protein is CASSSLGGRDNEQFF.

Regarding this clone: The sample contains more than one DNA sequence encoding this CDR3. The chain combines TRBV30 with TRBJ1-1; D ambiguous. The length of the CDR3 is 13 residues. Trimming took 0 bases from V and 2 from J, leaving 7 bases between them. Germline CDR1 GTSNPN, CDR2 SVGIG (reference sequence). The CDR3 spells CAWSVGGNTEAFF. The CDR3 bases are TGTGCCTGGAGTGTGGGAGGAAACACTGAAGCTTTCTTT.

CDR3 DNA: TGTGCCAGCGAGCCCCGCGGCCCTTTCAAGGGGGAGCAGTACTTC. It translates to CASEPRGPFKGEQYF. The chain has TRBV2 and TRBJ2-7; weak D call: TRBD1 (5 bases). The germline V gene encodes CDR1 SNHLY and CDR2 FYNNEI. Deletions cut 8 bases from V and 7 bases from J, with 24 bases between. The CDR3 contains 15 residues.

V and J are TRBV15 and TRBJ2-1, with TRBD2 identical over 7 bases. This CDR3 has 15 residues. V shed 8 bases and J 3 bases; nucleotides not matched to a gene: 10. Germline V CDR1 and CDR2: LNHNV, YYDKDF (reference sequence). The CDR3 protein is CATGIPGLIYNEQFF. The CDR3 coding sequence is TGTGCCACCGGGATCCCGGGACTAATCTACAATGAGCAGTTCTTC.

The chain couples TRBV27 to TRBJ1-5; 9 nucleotides line up with TRBD1. The CDR3 sequence is 15 residues long. Trimming removed 6 bases from V and 4 bases from J; junction bases left unmatched: 7. Looked up from germline, CDR1 is MNHEY and CDR2 is SMNVEV (reference sequence). The CDR3 region has the DNA TGTGCCAGCAGGAAGGGGACAGGGCCTAATCAGCCCCAGCATTTT. Amino acid sequence: CASRKGTGPNQPQHF.

This clone was recorded only once. J is TRBJ2-1 and V is TRBV28; 7 nucleotides align to TRBD2. The CDR3 contains 16 residues. Looked up from germline, CDR1 is MDHEN and CDR2 is SYDVKM. Losses at the gene ends were 6 bases for V and 6 bases for J; bases not matched to a gene: 14. The CDR3 bases are TGTGCCAGCAGCCGTCCCCTGGGCGGGAGCGTCAATGAGCAGTTCTTC. It is translated as CASSRPLGGSVNEQFF.